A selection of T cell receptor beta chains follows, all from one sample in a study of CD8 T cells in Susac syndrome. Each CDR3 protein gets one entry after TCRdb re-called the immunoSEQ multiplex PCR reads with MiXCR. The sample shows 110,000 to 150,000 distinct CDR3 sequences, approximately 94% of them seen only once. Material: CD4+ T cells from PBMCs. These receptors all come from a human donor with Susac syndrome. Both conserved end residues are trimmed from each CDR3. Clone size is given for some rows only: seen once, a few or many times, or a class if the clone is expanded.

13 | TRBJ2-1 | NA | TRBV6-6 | ASRSDASSYNEQF
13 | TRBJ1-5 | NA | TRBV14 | ASSQVSRGGQPQH
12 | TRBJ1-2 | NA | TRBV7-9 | ASTRQGEHYGYT
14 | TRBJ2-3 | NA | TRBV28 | ASTMGLAGGADTQY
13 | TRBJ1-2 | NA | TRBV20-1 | SASPEGASNYGYT
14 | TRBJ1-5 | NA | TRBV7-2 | ASSPGDRRRNQPQH
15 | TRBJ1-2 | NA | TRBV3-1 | ASSQSPGVTANYGYT
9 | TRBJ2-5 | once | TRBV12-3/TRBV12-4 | ASTPGETQY
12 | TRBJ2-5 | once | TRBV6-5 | ASSHLTGPGDQY
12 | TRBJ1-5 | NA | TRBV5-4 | ASSSQGSNQPQH
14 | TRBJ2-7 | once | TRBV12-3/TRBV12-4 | ASSLGRTENAYEQY
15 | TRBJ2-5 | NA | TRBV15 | ATSRHRSGSAEETQY
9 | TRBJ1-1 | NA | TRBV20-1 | SAATTVEAF
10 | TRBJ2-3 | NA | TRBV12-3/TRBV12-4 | ASSPRGDTQY
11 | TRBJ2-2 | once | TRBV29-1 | SVRDGGSGELF
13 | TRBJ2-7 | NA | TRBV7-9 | ASSLMALESYEQY
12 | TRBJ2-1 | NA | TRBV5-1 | ASSLGGANNEQF
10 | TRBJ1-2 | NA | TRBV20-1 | SARDRGHGYT
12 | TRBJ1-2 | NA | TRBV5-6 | ASSLVVSNYGYT
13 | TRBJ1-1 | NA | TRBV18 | ASSPPLGSGTEAF
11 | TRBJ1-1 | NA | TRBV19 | ASKGTANTEAF
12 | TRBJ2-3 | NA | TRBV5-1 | ASTPGQGADTQY
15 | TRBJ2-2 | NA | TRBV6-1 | ASSRLAGGPSGGELF
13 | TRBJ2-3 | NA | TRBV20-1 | SARLLAGGRDTQY
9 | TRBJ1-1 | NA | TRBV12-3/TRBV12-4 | ASLGRTEAF
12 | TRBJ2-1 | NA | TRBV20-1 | SAKTAVGYNEQF